The 25 T cell receptor beta chains below all came from one sample that was sequenced in a study of T cell responses to AZD1222 COVID-19 vaccine. Only in-frame clones appear in the TCRdb table, and some are missing; sequencing was by immunoSEQ multiplex PCR. The repertoire includes fewer than 110,000 clones, over 80% of them detected once, and 7.5% to 9.5% sits in the top ten. The sample here was peripheral blood, taken 28 days after the second AZD1222 dose. The receptors originated from an adult who received the AZD1222 COVID-19 vaccine.

The chain combines TRBV2 with TRBJ1-2; D might be TRBD1 (5 bases). Germline-derived CDR1 and CDR2 are SNHLY and FYNNEI. V lost 3 bases to trimming and J lost 3 bases, with 17 bases between them. There are 16 residues in the CDR3. In DNA form, the CDR3 reads TGTGCCAGCAGTGAGAGGGGAGGGTACCTCGACTATGGCTACACCTTC. As protein: CASSERGGYLDYGYTF.

The rearrangement links TRBV5-4 to TRBJ2-7; possibly TRBD2 for D (5 bases). The V end lost 1 base, the J end lost 5 bases, and 13 bases lay between the germline ends. CDR3 size: 14 residues. Germline loops: CDR1 SGHNT, CDR2 YYREEE (reference sequence). The CDR3 DNA sequence: TGTGCCAGCAGCTTGTCTGACTACAACAACGAGCAGTACTTC. Translation gives CASSLSDYNNEQYF.

The V gene is TRBV7-2, the J gene TRBJ1-2, with D possibly TRBD1 on 5 matching bases. The germline gives CDR1 SGHTA, CDR2 FQGNSA. V shed 1 base and J shed 4 bases, with 13 bases lying between them. The CDR3 runs to 15 residues. CDR3 DNA sequence: TGTGCCAGCAGCTTAGGCGAGGGGCGCACCTATGGCTACACCTTC. Translating it yields CASSLGEGRTYGYTF.

The V and J genes are TRBV6-4 and TRBJ2-2; TRBD2 aligns across 7 bases. With 3 bases clipped from V and 7 bases from J, the junction kept 5 bases outside the gene matches. The germline V gene has CDR1 MRHNA and CDR2 SNTAGT. CDR3 length: 14 residues. CDR3 bases: TGTGCCAGCAGTGATAACGGACTAGACGGGGAGCTGTTTTTT. This sequence encodes CASSDNGLDGELFF.

Note on this clone: The junction shows a germline mismatch at one end, possibly a read error. The chain employs TRBV5-6 and TRBJ1-1, with D possibly being TRBD1 (5 bases). The V gene's germline CDR1 is SGHDT and CDR2 YYEEEE. The CDR3 sequence is 16 residues long. The CDR3 loop is CASSLGPRTENTEAFF. CDR3 nucleotide sequence: TGTGCCAGCAGTTTGGGGCCGAGGACCGAGAACACTGAAGCTTTCTTT.

This chain links TRBV7-3 with TRBJ2-7; D could derive from TRBD1 or TRBD2 (5 bases each). Per germline, CDR1 SGHTA and CDR2 FQGTGA. The CDR3 extends over 15 amino acids. V dropped 0 bases and J dropped 5 bases, with 14 bases sitting between them. In nucleotides, the CDR3 is TGTGCCAGCAGCTTAACCCGGGACCGATCGGACGAGCAGTACTTC. Residues: CASSLTRDRSDEQYF.

This rearrangement joins TRBV6-2 or TRBV6-3 to TRBJ1-5; D is unresolved. Looked up from germline, CDR1 is MNHEY and CDR2 is SVGEGT. V lost 3 bases to trimming and J lost 6 bases, with 15 bases between them. CDR3 length: 15 amino acids. The CDR3 protein is CASSYRGKEGQPQHF. CDR3 bases: TGTGCCAGCAGTTATCGAGGGAAGGAGGGTCAGCCCCAGCATTTT.

This rearrangement joins TRBV6-5 to TRBJ1-4; TRBD1 aligns across 9 bases. Germline CDR1 and CDR2: MNHEY and SVGAGI. V was clipped by 7 bases and J by 7 bases; unmatched bases: 7. This CDR3 region has 14 residues. DNA of the CDR3: TGTGCCAGCACAAACAGGGGGCAAGGTGAAAAACTGTTTTTT. It codes for CASTNRGQGEKLFF.

J is TRBJ2-7 and V is TRBV6-5; D is possibly TRBD1 (5 bases). The CDR3 length is 14 residues. Germline-derived CDR1 and CDR2 are MNHEY and SVGAGI. V lost 5 bases, J lost 2 bases, and 13 bases lay in between. The CDR3 spells CASSRRQKAYEQYF. CDR3 DNA: TGTGCCAGCAGTCGCCGACAGAAAGCCTACGAGCAGTACTTC.

The chain uses TRBV24-1 and TRBJ1-1; weak D call: TRBD1 (5 bases). Germline CDR1 and CDR2: KGHDR and SFDVKD. Trimming stripped 4 bases from V and 2 bases from J, with 13 bases between. This CDR3 spans 15 amino acids. The CDR3 DNA is TGTGCCACCAGTGAGGCCAGGGACCCTAACACTGAAGCTTTCTTT. The encoded protein is CATSEARDPNTEAFF.

The J gene is TRBJ1-1, the V gene TRBV5-4; possibly TRBD1 for D (5 bases). Trimming stripped 1 base from V and 3 bases from J, with 22 bases between. This CDR3 is built from 18 residues. Germline V gives CDR1 SGHNT, CDR2 YYREEE (reference sequence). DNA of the CDR3: TGTGCCAGCAGCTTGACTTATCAGGTGGGGGACGGTGACACTGAAGCTTTCTTT. The encoded protein is CASSLTYQVGDGDTEAFF. The full variable domain, in which reference TRBV5-4 and TRBJ1-1 provide the parts outside the CDR3, is ETGVTQSPTHLIKTRGQQVTLRCSSQSGHNTVSWYQQALGQGPQFIFQYYREEENGRGNFPPRFSGLQFPNYSSELNVNALELDDSALYLCASSLTYQVGDGDTEAFFGQGTRLTVV.

The V call is TRBV11-3, the J call TRBJ2-1, with 12 bases that match TRBD2. Germline V gene sequence: CDR1 SGHNT, CDR2 YENEEA. The V segment lost 5 bases and the J segment 4 bases; nucleotides outside the gene matches: 3. This CDR3 spans 15 amino acids. CDR3 sequence: CASSRLAGDYNEQFF. In DNA, the CDR3 is TGTGCCAGCAGCAGACTAGCGGGGGATTACAATGAGCAGTTCTTC.

The chain joins TRBV5-1 to TRBJ2-1; 14 positions match TRBD2. V gave up 4 bases and J gave up 7 bases; unmatched junction bases: 10. This CDR3 has 17 residues. Per germline, CDR1 SGHRS and CDR2 YFSETQ. CDR3 in amino acids: CASSKGLAGDLVNEQFF. The CDR3 DNA is TGCGCCAGCAGCAAGGGACTAGCGGGGGACCTGGTGAATGAGCAGTTCTTC.

The chain is built from TRBV30 and TRBJ2-7, with TRBD2 matching over 9 bases. Trimming at V came to 5 bases and at J to 3 bases, leaving 8 bases not matched to a gene. CDR1 GTSNPN and CDR2 SVGIG come from the germline V gene (reference sequence). The CDR3 consists of 14 residues. The CDR3 DNA sequence: TGTGCCTGGGCCACGGGACTAGCTTACTACGAGCAGTACTTC. Amino acids: CAWATGLAYYEQYF.

The chain couples TRBV3-1 (or the pseudogene TRBV3-2) to TRBJ2-1; 12 bases map to TRBD2. The CDR3 consists of 15 residues. Looked up from germline, CDR1 is LGHDT and CDR2 is YNNKEL (reference sequence). The ends lost 2 bases at V and 9 bases at J; junction bases unmatched: 5. CDR3 coding DNA: TGTGCCAGCAGCCAAAGACTAGCGGGAGCTCGTGAGCAGTTCTTC. The encoded protein is CASSQRLAGAREQFF.

This chain uses TRBV28 with TRBJ1-1; 7 bases match TRBD1. Germline assignment: CDR1 MDHEN and CDR2 SYDVKM. The CDR3 runs 14 residues. Losses at the gene ends were 8 bases for V and 2 bases for J; bases not matched to a gene: 8. This CDR3 reads CASLDGTANTEAFF. The CDR3 region has the DNA TGTGCCAGCTTGGATGGGACAGCAAACACTGAAGCTTTCTTT. The full variable domain, completed using reference TRBV28 and TRBJ1-1, is DVKVTQSSRYLVKRTGEKVFLECVQDMDHENMFWYRQDPGLGLRLIYFSYDVKMKEKGDIPEGYSVSREKKERFSLILESASTNQTSMYLCASLDGTANTEAFFGQGTRLTVV.

The gene calls are TRBV2 and TRBJ2-5, with a tentative D call TRBD1 (6 bases). Germline assignment: CDR1 SNHLY and CDR2 FYNNEI. This CDR3 is 15 amino acids long. Trimming removed 1 base from V and 4 bases from J, with 13 bases in between. DNA for the CDR3: TGTGCCAGCAGTGAAGAGAGAACAGGGCGAGAGACCCAGTACTTC. The encoded protein is CASSEERTGRETQYF.

This chain links TRBV5-1 with TRBJ1-4; the D is unclear. This CDR3 comprises 14 residues. Germline lookup yields CDR1 SGHRS and CDR2 YFSETQ. Trimming pared 3 bases from V and 1 base from J, leaving 7 bases between. The CDR3 nucleotides are TGCGCCAGCAGCTCTAGCAGAACTAATGAAAAACTGTTTTTT. Its protein product is CASSSSRTNEKLFF.

The chain employs TRBV6-5 and TRBJ2-1; TRBD2 is a possible D gene (7 bases). Germline CDR1 reads MNHEY; CDR2 reads SVGAGI. Trimming cost V 2 bases and J 5 bases, with 16 bases left between them. This CDR3 comprises 16 residues. The CDR3 loop is CASSYGRGPSHNEQFF. CDR3 nucleotide sequence: TGTGCCAGCAGTTACGGGCGGGGGCCTTCACACAATGAGCAGTTCTTC.

This chain connects TRBV5-4 to TRBJ2-7; TRBD1 aligns across 9 bases. V lost 0 bases, J lost 4 bases, and 5 bases stayed unmatched. The CDR3 is 15 amino acids. Per the germline V gene, CDR1 is SGHNT and CDR2 is YYREEE (reference sequence). The CDR3 bases are TGTGCCAGCAGCTTGGATCTGGGACAGGGATACGAGCAGTACTTC. Protein sequence: CASSLDLGQGYEQYF. The full variable domain, in which reference TRBV5-4 and TRBJ2-7 provide the parts outside the CDR3, is ETGVTQSPTHLIKTRGQQVTLRCSSQSGHNTVSWYQQALGQGPQFIFQYYREEENGRGNFPPRFSGLQFPNYSSELNVNALELDDSALYLCASSLDLGQGYEQYFGPGTRLTVT.

The chain joins TRBV30 to TRBJ1-1; 7 bases line up with TRBD1. Per the germline V gene, CDR1 is GTSNPN and CDR2 is SVGIG (reference sequence). The trim removed 1 base at V and 4 bases at J, leaving 3 bases unmatched. This CDR3 contains 13 residues. DNA for the CDR3: TGTGCCTGGAGTGAACAGGGGCGCACTGAAGCTTTCTTT. Residues: CAWSEQGRTEAFF.

The rearrangement uses TRBV25-1 and TRBJ1-2, with 7 nucleotides matching TRBD1. The CDR3 sequence is 13 residues long. CDR1 is MGHDK and CDR2 is SYGVNS in the germline V gene. The trim removed 5 bases at V and 8 bases at J, leaving 8 bases unmatched. The DNA of the CDR3 is TGTGCCAGCAGTCACCCTACAGGGGTAGGCTACACCTTC. Protein sequence: CASSHPTGVGYTF.

The gene calls are TRBV5-1 and TRBJ2-7; TRBD1 matches 9 bases. The ends lost 3 bases at V and 2 bases at J; junction bases unmatched: 6. Per the germline V gene, CDR1 is SGHRS and CDR2 is YFSETQ. This CDR3 is built from 15 residues. CDR3 amino acids: CASSSSDRGAYEQYF. CDR3 coding DNA: TGCGCCAGCAGCTCCTCGGACAGGGGAGCCTACGAGCAGTACTTC.

This chain joins TRBV6-5 and TRBJ2-7; D is unclear. CDR1 is MNHEY, CDR2 SVGAGI, per germline. This CDR3 has 11 residues. Trimming cost V 6 bases and J 3 bases, with 6 bases left between them. CDR3 region: CASSANYEQYF. CDR3 DNA sequence: TGTGCCAGCAGCGCAAACTACGAGCAGTACTTC.

By share of the sample, this clone is medium-sized. V gene TRBV10-3 combines with J gene TRBJ1-4; D gene uncertain. V was clipped by 0 bases and J by 3 bases, with 11 bases between them. The CDR3 spans 16 residues. The V gene's germline CDR1 is ENHRY and CDR2 SYGVKD. The CDR3 reads CAISESSRTPNEKLFF. CDR3 DNA sequence: TGTGCCATCAGTGAGTCGTCCCGGACTCCTAATGAAAAACTGTTTTTT.